The rows below give T cell receptor beta chains drawn from one sample of a study of blood T cells in healthy people across ages. TCRdb reprocessed the 5' RACE reads with MiXCR, giving one entry per CDR3 protein. In the table there are more than 600,000 distinct CDR3 sequences, 20% to 30% of which are singletons. In addition, the sample was reused for a study of T cells of mothers and their children.

Sequenced sample: blood. The receptors here all came from a boy younger than 18 in good health. Both conserved end residues are part of each CDR3. Each record gives: J gene, D gene, clone size, V gene, CDR3 protein, CDR3 DNA. The D gene is left open where the match is weak. Clone size is not always given. Where it is, it says once, few, many or a class for expanded clones.

J: TRBJ2-3
D: TRBD1
size: .
V: TRBV28
CDR3: CASSLLTTGLSTDTQYF
DNA: TGTGCCAGCAGTCTCCTGACGACAGGGCTGAGCACAGATACGCAGTATTTT

J: TRBJ2-1
D: .
size: .
V: TRBV9
CDR3: CASSKGGEGLNEQFF
DNA: TGTGCCAGCAGCAAAGGGGGAGAGGGGCTTAATGAGCAGTTCTTC

J: TRBJ2-3
D: TRBD2
size: .
V: TRBV7-2
CDR3: CASSQGLAGVDTQYF
DNA: TGTGCCAGCAGCCAGGGACTAGCGGGAGTAGATACGCAGTATTTT

J: TRBJ2-1
D: .
size: few
V: TRBV7-8
CDR3: CASSLSTPRDEQFF
DNA: TGTGCCAGCAGCTTATCGACCCCCAGGGATGAGCAGTTCTTC

J: TRBJ2-6
D: .
size: .
V: TRBV6-1
CDR3: CASTPVGTPSGANVLTF
DNA: TGTGCCAGCACCCCAGTAGGGACCCCTTCTGGGGCCAACGTCCTGACTTTC

J: TRBJ2-1
D: TRBD1
size: few
V: TRBV2
CDR3: CASSGATGAYNEQFF
DNA: TGTGCCAGCAGTGGGGCGACAGGGGCCTACAATGAGCAGTTCTTC

J: TRBJ2-7
D: .
size: .
V: TRBV12-3/TRBV12-4
CDR3: CASSFKDFYEQYF
DNA: TGTGCCAGCAGTTTTAAAGATTTCTACGAGCAGTACTTC

J: TRBJ2-1
D: .
size: few
V: TRBV11-2
CDR3: CASSLVSDREQFF
DNA: TGTGCCAGCAGCTTAGTTTCGGATCGGGAGCAGTTCTTC

J: TRBJ1-3
D: .
size: few
V: TRBV7-9
CDR3: CASSPRDDKPGNTIYF
DNA: TGTGCCAGCAGCCCCCGTGACGACAAGCCAGGAAACACCATATATTTT

J: TRBJ2-1
D: TRBD2
size: .
V: TRBV29-1
CDR3: CSVPSGRSYNEQFF
DNA: TGCAGCGTCCCTAGCGGCCGGTCCTACAATGAGCAGTTCTTC

J: TRBJ2-1
D: TRBD2
size: .
V: TRBV24-1
CDR3: CATGTSGKNYNEQFF
DNA: TGTGCCACCGGGACTAGCGGGAAAAACTACAATGAGCAGTTCTTC

J: TRBJ2-7
D: .
size: few
V: TRBV4-1
CDR3: CASSQEPVGNYEQYF
DNA: TGCGCCAGCAGCCAAGAGCCAGTTGGAAACTACGAGCAGTACTTC

J: TRBJ2-1
D: TRBD2
size: .
V: TRBV3-1
CDR3: CASSAYLAGGSHEQFF
DNA: TGTGCCAGCAGCGCCTACCTAGCGGGAGGGAGCCATGAGCAGTTCTTC

J: TRBJ2-1
D: .
size: few
V: TRBV7-8
CDR3: CASSLVRLALYNEQFF
DNA: TGTGCCAGCAGCTTAGTTAGGCTAGCGCTGTACAATGAGCAGTTCTTC

J: TRBJ2-4
D: .
size: .
V: TRBV12-3/TRBV12-4
CDR3: CASSLRNVQGSVAKNIQYF
DNA: TGTGCCAGCAGCCTCCGCAACGTGCAGGGGAGTGTGGCCAAAAACATTCAGTACTTC

J: TRBJ2-5
D: TRBD2
size: .
V: TRBV28
CDR3: CASSFSQGLALWETQYF
DNA: TGTGCCAGCAGTTTCTCCCAGGGACTAGCTCTGTGGGAGACCCAGTACTTC

J: TRBJ2-7
D: TRBD1
size: .
V: TRBV5-5
CDR3: CASSLRSVTGTYEQYF
DNA: TGTGCCAGCAGCTTGAGGTCGGTGACAGGGACCTACGAGCAGTACTTC

J: TRBJ2-7
D: .
size: .
V: TRBV7-6
CDR3: CASSSGRGNHEQYF
DNA: TGTGCCAGCAGCTCAGGTCGGGGTAACCACGAGCAGTACTTC

J: TRBJ2-7
D: TRBD1
size: .
V: TRBV11-2
CDR3: CASSLGQGVGEQYF
DNA: TGTGCCAGCAGCTTAGGACAGGGGGTAGGCGAGCAGTACTTC

J: TRBJ2-3
D: .
size: .
V: TRBV7-6
CDR3: CASSSRQGQDTQYF
DNA: TGTGCCAGCAGCTCGCGGCAGGGTCAAGATACGCAGTATTTT

J: TRBJ2-5
D: .
size: .
V: TRBV20-1
CDR3: CSANRQETQYF
DNA: TGCAGTGCGAACAGACAAGAGACCCAGTACTTC

J: TRBJ2-7
D: TRBD1
size: .
V: TRBV27
CDR3: CASSATPGQGYEQYF
DNA: TGTGCCAGCAGTGCGACTCCGGGACAGGGATACGAGCAGTACTTC

J: TRBJ2-3
D: TRBD1
size: .
V: TRBV6-5
CDR3: CASSMGTGSIDTQYF
DNA: TGTGCCAGCTCGATGGGGACAGGTTCGATAGATACGCAGTATTTT

J: TRBJ2-5
D: .
size: .
V: TRBV28
CDR3: CASTRVEEETQYF
DNA: TGTGCCAGCACCAGGGTCGAGGAAGAGACCCAGTACTTC

J: TRBJ1-1
D: .
size: .
V: TRBV7-9
CDR3: CASTSLPQSTEAFF
DNA: TGTGCCAGCACTTCGTTGCCCCAATCCACTGAAGCTTTCTTT

J: TRBJ2-2
D: .
size: .
V: TRBV10-3
CDR3: CAISDIGNFPGELFF
DNA: TGTGCCATCAGTGATATAGGGAACTTCCCCGGGGAGCTGTTTTTT

J: TRBJ1-5
D: .
size: .
V: TRBV12-3/TRBV12-4
CDR3: CASSQRAGYQPQHF
DNA: TGTGCCAGCAGCCAACGGGCAGGCTATCAGCCCCAGCATTTT

J: TRBJ2-3
D: TRBD1
size: .
V: TRBV27
CDR3: CASSRRDRTFTDTQYF
DNA: TGTGCCAGCAGTCGCCGGGACAGGACCTTCACAGATACGCAGTATTTT

J: TRBJ2-1
D: .
size: .
V: TRBV29-1
CDR3: CSVEDLASRRSYNEQFF
DNA: TGCAGCGTTGAAGATCTCGCCAGCCGACGCTCCTACAATGAGCAGTTCTTC

J: TRBJ2-5
D: TRBD2
size: few
V: TRBV6-2/TRBV6-3
CDR3: CASSYGGTSGETQYF
DNA: TGTGCCAGCAGTTACGGGGGGACTAGCGGGGAGACCCAGTACTTC

J: TRBJ2-6
D: TRBD2
size: .
V: TRBV29-1
CDR3: CSVEGGALNVLTF
DNA: TGCAGCGTTGAGGGAGGGGCACTCAACGTCCTGACTTTC

J: TRBJ1-2
D: .
size: .
V: TRBV7-2
CDR3: CASSLRTEANYGYTF
DNA: TGTGCCAGCAGCTTAAGGACAGAGGCTAACTATGGCTACACCTTC

J: TRBJ2-1
D: TRBD2
size: .
V: TRBV12-3/TRBV12-4
CDR3: CASSPTLAGGQFF
DNA: TGTGCCAGCAGTCCCACACTAGCGGGGGGGCAGTTCTTC

J: TRBJ1-5
D: .
size: .
V: TRBV4-2
CDR3: CASSPEVGAQPQHF
DNA: TGTGCCAGCAGCCCTGAGGTCGGGGCTCAGCCCCAGCATTTT

J: TRBJ2-7
D: .
size: .
V: TRBV29-1
CDR3: CSVEMSDSYEQYF
DNA: TGCAGCGTTGAAATGTCAGACTCCTACGAGCAGTACTTC

J: TRBJ2-5
D: .
size: .
V: TRBV3-1
CDR3: CASSQGFRGRIAETPYF
DNA: TGTGCCAGCAGCCAGGGATTTCGAGGGCGCATAGCAGAGACCCCGTACTTC

J: TRBJ2-7
D: TRBD1
size: .
V: TRBV2
CDR3: CASRGTGFSYEQYF
DNA: TGTGCCAGCAGAGGGACAGGGTTCTCCTACGAGCAGTACTTC

J: TRBJ1-4
D: .
size: .
V: TRBV10-3
CDR3: CAISTPGEKEEKLFF
DNA: TGTGCCATCAGTACCCCCGGGGAGAAAGAGGAAAAACTGTTTTTT

J: TRBJ2-7
D: TRBD2
size: .
V: TRBV20-1
CDR3: CSARVPGLAGGEQYF
DNA: TGCAGTGCTAGAGTCCCGGGACTAGCGGGGGGCGAGCAGTACTTC

J: TRBJ2-1
D: TRBD1
size: many
V: TRBV7-2
CDR3: CASSRTGGNEQFF
DNA: TGTGCCAGCAGCCGGACAGGGGGCAATGAGCAGTTCTTC

J: TRBJ2-1
D: TRBD2
size: few
V: TRBV6-6
CDR3: CASLRSGTSGVDEQFF
DNA: TGTGCCAGCCTGCGGAGCGGGACTAGCGGAGTCGACGAGCAGTTCTTC

J: TRBJ1-1
D: .
size: few
V: TRBV11-1
CDR3: CASSSERGPAFF
DNA: TGTGCCAGCAGCTCCGAGCGGGGGCCAGCTTTCTTT

J: TRBJ2-5
D: .
size: few
V: TRBV11-2
CDR3: CASSPGGNEEETQYF
DNA: TGTGCCAGCAGCCCCGGGGGTAATGAGGAAGAGACCCAGTACTTC

J: TRBJ2-3
D: TRBD2
size: .
V: TRBV7-2
CDR3: CASSYGTSGGVDTQYF
DNA: TGTGCCAGCAGCTATGGGACTAGCGGGGGTGTAGATACGCAGTATTTT